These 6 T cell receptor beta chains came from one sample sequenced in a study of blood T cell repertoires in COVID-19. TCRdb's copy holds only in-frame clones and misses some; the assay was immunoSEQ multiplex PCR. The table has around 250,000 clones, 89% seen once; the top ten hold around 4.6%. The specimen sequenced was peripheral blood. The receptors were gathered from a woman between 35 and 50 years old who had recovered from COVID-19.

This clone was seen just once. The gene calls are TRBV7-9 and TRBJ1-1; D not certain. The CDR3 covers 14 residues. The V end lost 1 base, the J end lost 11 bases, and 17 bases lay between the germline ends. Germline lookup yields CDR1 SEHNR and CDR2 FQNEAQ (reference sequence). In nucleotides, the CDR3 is TGTGCCAGCAGCTTAGGGGTTGTTCGGGTTGACGCTTTCTTT. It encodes CASSLGVVRVDAFF.

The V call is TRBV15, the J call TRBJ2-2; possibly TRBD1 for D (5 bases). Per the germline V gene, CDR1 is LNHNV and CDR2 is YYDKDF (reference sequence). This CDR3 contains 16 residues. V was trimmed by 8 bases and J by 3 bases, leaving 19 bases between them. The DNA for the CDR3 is TGTGCCACCGCCCTTGGGGCAGGGCCGGACACCGGGGAGCTGTTTTTT. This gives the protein CATALGAGPDTGELFF.

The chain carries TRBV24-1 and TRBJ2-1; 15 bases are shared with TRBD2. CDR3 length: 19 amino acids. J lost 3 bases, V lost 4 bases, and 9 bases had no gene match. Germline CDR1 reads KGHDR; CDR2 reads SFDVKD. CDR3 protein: CATSDPGLAGGSIYNEQFF. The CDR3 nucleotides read TGTGCCACCAGTGACCCCGGACTAGCGGGAGGGAGCATCTACAATGAGCAGTTCTTC.

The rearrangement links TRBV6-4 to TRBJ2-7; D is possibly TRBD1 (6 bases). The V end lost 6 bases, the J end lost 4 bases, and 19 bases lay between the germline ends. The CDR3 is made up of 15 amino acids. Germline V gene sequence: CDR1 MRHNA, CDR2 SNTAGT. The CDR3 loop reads CASRECGRGIYEQYV. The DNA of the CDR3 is TGTGCCAGCAGGGAATGTGGTAGGGGGATTTACGAGCAGTACGTC.

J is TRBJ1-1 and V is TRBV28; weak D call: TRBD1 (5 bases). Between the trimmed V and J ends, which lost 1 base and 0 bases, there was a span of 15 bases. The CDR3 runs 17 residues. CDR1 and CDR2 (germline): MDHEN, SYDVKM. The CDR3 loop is CASSLFFGGEMNTEAFF. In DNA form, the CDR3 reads TGTGCCAGCAGTTTATTTTTCGGGGGGGAGATGAACACTGAAGCTTTCTTT.

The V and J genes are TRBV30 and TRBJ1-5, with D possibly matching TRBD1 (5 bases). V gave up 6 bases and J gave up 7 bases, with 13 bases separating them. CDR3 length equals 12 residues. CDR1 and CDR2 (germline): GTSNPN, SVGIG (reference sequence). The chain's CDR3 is CACQSGDQPQHF. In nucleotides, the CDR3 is TGTGCCTGTCAATCGGGGGACCAGCCCCAGCATTTT.